This entry is about one T cell receptor (beta chain). This record comes from a study of blood T cell repertoires in COVID-19. As for the study in general: Whether acute or convalescent, the COVID-19 samples came from the United States, Italy and Spain.

Germline V gene sequence: CDR1 LGHNA, CDR2 YSLEER. This CDR3 region has 14 residues. Trimming shortened V by 0 bases and J by 5 bases, and 8 bases separated the two germline ends. Methods used by the authors: The authors estimated nucleated cell counts from reference gene primer amplification. The method was immunoSEQ multiplex PCR; TCRdb's version includes in-frame clones alone and lacks a portion of them. The V and J calls and clone size come from that table; D and trimming were worked out from the DNA. The sample contains around 370,000 clones, around nine tenths of which appear only once. Material for sequencing was peripheral blood. The clonotype comes from a woman younger than 30 who had recovered from COVID-19. The chain uses TRBV4-3 and TRBJ1-5; D remains unclear. The CDR3 nucleotides are TGCGCCAGCAGCCAAGATGTACGGGATCAGCCCCAGCATTTT. Residues: CASSQDVRDQPQHF.